These T cell receptor beta chains were read from a single sample in a study of graft-versus-host responses after intestinal transplantation. Only in-frame clones appear in the TCRdb table, and some are missing; sequencing was by immunoSEQ multiplex PCR. The sample contains 15,000 to 20,000 clones, around 80% of which appear only once. Here the sequenced sample was PBMCs, taken 14 days after transplant. The source is a human patient who received an intestinal transplant, so some T cells may come from the graft donor. Each CDR3 is given with its conserved first and last residue. Fields, in order: D gene, clone size, CDR3 length, V gene, J gene, CDR3 DNA, CDR3 protein. D genes are given only for firm matches. Rows give clone size only sometimes, using once, few, many, or a class for an expanded clone.

D: .
size: once
length: 14
V: TRBV6-5
J: TRBJ2-5
DNA: TGTGCCAGCAGTTACGGGGGCAGCCAAGAGACCCAGTACTTC
CDR3: CASSYGGSQETQYF

D: TRBD2
size: .
length: 17
V: TRBV4-1
J: TRBJ2-7
DNA: TGCGCCAGCAGCCACCCCCGGCGTCTAGCGGATCCCTACGAGCAGTACTTC
CDR3: CASSHPRRLADPYEQYF

D: TRBD1
size: .
length: 12
V: TRBV11-3
J: TRBJ1-2
DNA: TGTGCCAGCAGCTTCGGGACAGGGGGCTACACCTTC
CDR3: CASSFGTGGYTF

D: .
size: few
length: 16
V: TRBV4-1
J: TRBJ2-6
DNA: TGCGCCAGCAGCCAAGGCGGTCTCTCTGGGGCCAACGTCCTGACTTTC
CDR3: CASSQGGLSGANVLTF

D: .
size: few
length: 15
V: TRBV10-3
J: TRBJ2-3
DNA: TGTGCCATCAGCCTAGGAGAGAAAAGCACAGATACGCAGTATTTT
CDR3: CAISLGEKSTDTQYF

D: .
size: .
length: 13
V: TRBV10-3
J: TRBJ2-1
DNA: TGTGCCATCAGTGAGTCAACCTACAATGAGCAGTTCTTC
CDR3: CAISESTYNEQFF

D: .
size: .
length: 13
V: TRBV19
J: TRBJ1-1
DNA: TGTGCCAGTAGTATACAGGAGAACACTGAAGCTTTCTTT
CDR3: CASSIQENTEAFF

D: .
size: few
length: 13
V: TRBV28
J: TRBJ2-5
DNA: TGTGCCAGCCGGCCGGACACAAAAGAGACCCAGTACTTC
CDR3: CASRPDTKETQYF

D: .
size: .
length: 16
V: TRBV2
J: TRBJ2-5
DNA: TGTGCCAGCAGCCTCCCCATCCCGGAGTGGCAGGAGACCCAGTACTTC
CDR3: CASSLPIPEWQETQYF

D: TRBD2
size: .
length: 14
V: TRBV9
J: TRBJ2-7
DNA: TGTGCCAGCAGCGTAGGACTAGCGAGCTACGAGCAGTACTTC
CDR3: CASSVGLASYEQYF

D: .
size: few
length: 19
V: TRBV6-8
J: TRBJ1-2
DNA: TGTGCCAGCAGTTACCGAAATCTACACAGTGGGGGGAGGGGCGCTGGCTACACCTTC
CDR3: CASSYRNLHSGGRGAGYTF

D: .
size: .
length: 13
V: TRBV10-3
J: TRBJ2-3
DNA: TGTGCCATCACGGAAACCCCCACAGATACGCAGTATTTT
CDR3: CAITETPTDTQYF

D: TRBD2
size: .
length: 14
V: TRBV2
J: TRBJ2-5
DNA: TGTGCCAGCAGAATAGCGGGGACCCAAGAGACCCAGTACTTC
CDR3: CASRIAGTQETQYF

D: .
size: .
length: 17
V: TRBV7-9
J: TRBJ2-5
DNA: TGTGCCAGCAACGGACAGGGGTGTAGGAGCGGGAGTTGGACCCAGTACTTC
CDR3: CASNGQGCRSGSWTQYF

D: TRBD2
size: .
length: 15
V: TRBV6-5
J: TRBJ2-1
DNA: TGTGCCAGCAGTTACTCTCCTAGCGGGAGGGGTGAGCAGTTCTTC
CDR3: CASSYSPSGRGEQFF

D: .
size: few
length: 14
V: TRBV11-2
J: TRBJ2-7
DNA: TGTGCCAGCAGCCCTCCGGACGGGACCTACGAGCAGTACTTC
CDR3: CASSPPDGTYEQYF

D: .
size: .
length: 16
V: TRBV10-1
J: TRBJ2-7
DNA: TGCGCCAGCAGTGAGTCTAGTAGGCTAGCCACCTACGAGCAGTACTTC
CDR3: CASSESSRLATYEQYF

D: .
size: .
length: 11
V: TRBV5-1
J: TRBJ2-1
DNA: TGCGCCAGCAGCTTGGAGAATGAGCAGTTCTTC
CDR3: CASSLENEQFF

D: TRBD1
size: .
length: 14
V: TRBV29-1
J: TRBJ1-1
DNA: TGCAGCGTTGAGTCCGGGACAGGGAACACTGAAGCTTTCTTT
CDR3: CSVESGTGNTEAFF

D: .
size: few
length: 14
V: TRBV6-5
J: TRBJ2-6
DNA: TGTGCCAGCAGTTACACTCCTGGGGCCAACGTCCTGACTTTC
CDR3: CASSYTPGANVLTF

D: .
size: .
length: 16
V: TRBV4-1
J: TRBJ2-7
DNA: TGCGCCAGCAGCCAAGAAACAGGGTTTAGCTCCTACGAGCAGTACTTC
CDR3: CASSQETGFSSYEQYF

D: .
size: .
length: 15
V: TRBV28
J: TRBJ2-5
DNA: TGTGCCAGCAGTTTTCGGAGGGACCCGCAAGAGACCCAGTACTTC
CDR3: CASSFRRDPQETQYF

D: .
size: .
length: 15
V: TRBV28
J: TRBJ1-1
DNA: TGTGCCAGCAGTTCCCTGACAGGAACGAACACTGAAGCTTTCTTT
CDR3: CASSSLTGTNTEAFF

D: .
size: .
length: 15
V: TRBV5-1
J: TRBJ2-5
DNA: TGCGCCAGCAATATCGGACTGGACACCCAAGAGACCCAGTACTTC
CDR3: CASNIGLDTQETQYF

D: .
size: .
length: 13
V: TRBV9
J: TRBJ2-7
DNA: TGTGCCAGCAGCGTAGGGGCAGGCTCCGAGCAGTACTTC
CDR3: CASSVGAGSEQYF